The rows below give T cell receptor beta chains drawn from one sample of a study of CXCR3-negative and CXCR3-positive naive CD8 T cells. TCRdb re-called the 5' RACE reads and catalogs CDR3 proteins one per entry, DNA excluded. This sample contains 75,000 or so distinct CDR3 sequences. Sample: naive CXCR3- CD8+ T cells from blood. Every receptor here comes from a human donor in good health. Some clones in this sample may be carry-over from other donors' samples. CDR3s include the opening cysteine and the closing phenylalanine or tryptophan. Each record gives: CDR3 protein, J gene, V gene.

CASSLVGSEAFF	TRBJ1-1	TRBV7-2
CASSSSRGNTEAFF	TRBJ1-1	TRBV28
CASTEDRGYEQYF	TRBJ2-7	TRBV28
CASSQDLDRNYEQYF	TRBJ2-7	TRBV14
CAISESMASGRVGELFF	TRBJ2-2	TRBV10-3
CASSYPLQGYEQYF	TRBJ2-7	TRBV6-2/TRBV6-3
CASSYPPEMNTEAFF	TRBJ1-1	TRBV6-2/TRBV6-3
CASESGQGISGYGYTF	TRBJ1-2	TRBV28
CSNTGLANEQFF	TRBJ2-1	TRBV29-1
CARNSFGGAKNIQYF	TRBJ2-4	TRBV5-1
CASSSGRDGNEQFF	TRBJ2-1	TRBV7-9
CSVPGGPHNEQFF	TRBJ2-1	TRBV29-1
CASTSWEGNSPLHF	TRBJ1-6	TRBV3-1
CASSLEGAGGYNEQFF	TRBJ2-1	TRBV11-2
CASSQDEGRAEAFF	TRBJ1-1	TRBV4-1
CSAADRANYGYTF	TRBJ1-2	TRBV20-1
CASSQEWVAGIYEQYF	TRBJ2-7	TRBV4-1
CASSQVSGTLNEQFF	TRBJ2-1	TRBV4-1
CASSLMNPYELRNEQFF	TRBJ2-1	TRBV14
CASRAPGLVPGEQYF	TRBJ2-7	TRBV2
CASSSPEGQYF	TRBJ2-3	TRBV11-2
CASSFSNQPQHF	TRBJ1-5	TRBV28
CSVEGSRTSNTEAFF	TRBJ1-1	TRBV29-1
CDRFWVWQHYNEQFF	TRBJ2-1	TRBV5-1
CASSLEGYTGELFF	TRBJ2-2	TRBV7-3
CASGGNNEQFF	TRBJ2-1	TRBV7-9
CASSQDRDSYYEQYF	TRBJ2-7	TRBV4-3
CASSEAQNRPSYNEQFF	TRBJ2-1	TRBV9
CASSYGTGSTGELFF	TRBJ2-2	TRBV5-6
CASSLGGAIGELFF	TRBJ2-2	TRBV12-3/TRBV12-4
CASSPTSGGSQETQYF	TRBJ2-5	TRBV3-1
CAISETVTNTGELFF	TRBJ2-2	TRBV10-3
CASSRNRGTEEQYF	TRBJ2-7	TRBV5-1
CASSQDPPGTSSETQYF	TRBJ2-5	TRBV4-3
CASSPQKSSYNEQFF	TRBJ2-1	TRBV7-3
CATSASSYEQYF	TRBJ2-7	TRBV24-1
CASSLRLGGTNTGELFF	TRBJ2-2	TRBV5-5
CASSDDGQGVEQYF	TRBJ2-7	TRBV4-2
CASSPGMGEQFF	TRBJ2-1	TRBV5-1
CASSYRGTTEAFF	TRBJ1-1	TRBV12-3/TRBV12-4
CAISESAQEGQPQHF	TRBJ1-5	TRBV10-3
CASSVGGTGVAEQYF	TRBJ2-7	TRBV9
CSARTGTSFPDTQYF	TRBJ2-3	TRBV20-1
CASSLIEYAGVNEQFF	TRBJ2-1	TRBV7-2
CASRPQGTYEQYF	TRBJ2-7	TRBV28
CASSLAIGRVGDTQYF	TRBJ2-3	TRBV11-2
CASSLSQSAYEQYF	TRBJ2-7	TRBV7-9
CATSRGSTDKLFF	TRBJ1-4	TRBV15
CASSLNPLDEQYF	TRBJ2-7	TRBV28
CSARQGRQNTEAFF	TRBJ1-1	TRBV29-1
CSARDRAFYNEQFF	TRBJ2-1	TRBV20-1
CASSQELGDYNEQFF	TRBJ2-1	TRBV4-1
CASSPQGHTEAFF	TRBJ1-1	TRBV6-5
CASSPPQGRAGAPSYNEQFF	TRBJ2-1	TRBV23-1
CASSDTAFSGTGELFF	TRBJ2-2	TRBV9
CSVEPKSSYNEQFF	TRBJ2-1	TRBV29-1
CASSPGGQETQYF	TRBJ2-5	TRBV9